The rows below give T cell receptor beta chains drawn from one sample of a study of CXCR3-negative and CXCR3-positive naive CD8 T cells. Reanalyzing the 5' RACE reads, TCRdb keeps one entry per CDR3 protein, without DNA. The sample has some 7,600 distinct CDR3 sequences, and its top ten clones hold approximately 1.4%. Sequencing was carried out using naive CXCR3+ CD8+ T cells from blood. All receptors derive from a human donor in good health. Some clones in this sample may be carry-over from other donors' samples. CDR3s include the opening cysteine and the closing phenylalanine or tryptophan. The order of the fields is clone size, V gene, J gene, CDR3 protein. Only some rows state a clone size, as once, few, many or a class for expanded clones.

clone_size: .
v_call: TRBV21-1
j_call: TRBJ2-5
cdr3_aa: CASSKECGTVQETQYF

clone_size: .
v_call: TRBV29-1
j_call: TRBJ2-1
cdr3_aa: CSALAASYNEQFF

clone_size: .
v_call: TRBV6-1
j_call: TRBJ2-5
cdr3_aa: CASSEARVIETQYF

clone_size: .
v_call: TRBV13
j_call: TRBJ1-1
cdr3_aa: CASSLVSVGTEAFF

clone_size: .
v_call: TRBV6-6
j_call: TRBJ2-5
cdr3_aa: CASQDRRETQYF

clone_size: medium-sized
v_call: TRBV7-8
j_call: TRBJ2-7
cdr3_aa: CASSLEAGGYYEQYF

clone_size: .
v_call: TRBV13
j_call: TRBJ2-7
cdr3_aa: CASSPEGGGGEQYF

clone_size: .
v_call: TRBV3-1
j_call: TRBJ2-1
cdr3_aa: CASSQRTGVNSYNEQFF

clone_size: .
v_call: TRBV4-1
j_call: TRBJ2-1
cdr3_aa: CASRPKGTSGDPEQFF

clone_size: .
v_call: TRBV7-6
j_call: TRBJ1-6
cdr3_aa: CASRERGLPSPLHF

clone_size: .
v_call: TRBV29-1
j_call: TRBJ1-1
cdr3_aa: CSVEGFGTGTLSTEAFF

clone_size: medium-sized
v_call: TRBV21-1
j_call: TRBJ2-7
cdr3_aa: CASSTSRTSGSPYEQYF

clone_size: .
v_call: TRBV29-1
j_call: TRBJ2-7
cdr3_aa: CSVADDTSYEQYF

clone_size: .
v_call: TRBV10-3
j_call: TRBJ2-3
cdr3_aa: CAISEPGQGGDTQYF

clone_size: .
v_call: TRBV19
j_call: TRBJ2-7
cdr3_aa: CASRHRKGEQYF

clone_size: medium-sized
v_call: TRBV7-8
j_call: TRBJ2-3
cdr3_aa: CASSLPDRVEDTQYF

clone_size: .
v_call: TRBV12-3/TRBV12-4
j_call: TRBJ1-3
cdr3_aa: CASSLGRFSGNTIYF

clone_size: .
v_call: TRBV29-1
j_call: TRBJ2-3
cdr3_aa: CSVDSDSARTDTQYF

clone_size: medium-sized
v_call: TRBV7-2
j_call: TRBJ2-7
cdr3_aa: CASSSGSSYEQYF

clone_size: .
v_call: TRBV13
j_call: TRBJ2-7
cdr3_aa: CASSLTAYEQYF

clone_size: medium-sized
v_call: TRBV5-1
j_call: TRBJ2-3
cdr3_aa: CASSAGQGSDTQYF

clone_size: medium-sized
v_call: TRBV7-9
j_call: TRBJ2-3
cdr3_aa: CASSFAGQSFTDTQYF

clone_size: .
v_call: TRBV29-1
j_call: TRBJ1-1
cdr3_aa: CSVAPIGHQLGEAFF